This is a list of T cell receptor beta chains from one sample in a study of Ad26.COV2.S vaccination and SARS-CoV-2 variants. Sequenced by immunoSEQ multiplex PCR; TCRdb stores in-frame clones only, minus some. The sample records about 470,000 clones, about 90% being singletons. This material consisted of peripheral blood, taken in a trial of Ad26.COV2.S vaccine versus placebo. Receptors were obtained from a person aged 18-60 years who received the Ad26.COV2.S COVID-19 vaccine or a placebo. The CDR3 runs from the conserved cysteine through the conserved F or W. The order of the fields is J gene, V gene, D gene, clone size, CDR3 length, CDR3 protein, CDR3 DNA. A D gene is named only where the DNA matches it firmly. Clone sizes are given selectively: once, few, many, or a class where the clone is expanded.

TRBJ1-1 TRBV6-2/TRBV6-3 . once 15 CASSSTRNVGTEAFF TGTGCCAGCAGTTCTACAAGAAACGTTGGCACTGAAGCTTTCTTT
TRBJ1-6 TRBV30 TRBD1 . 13 CAWSGDRDSPLHF TGTGCCTGGAGTGGGGACAGGGATTCACCCCTCCACTTT
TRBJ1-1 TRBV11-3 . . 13 CASSLWGYTEAFF TGTGCCAGCAGCTTATGGGGGTACACTGAAGCTTTCTTT
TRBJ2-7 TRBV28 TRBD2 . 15 CASSPGASGIEEQYF TGTGCCAGCAGTCCGGGGGCTAGCGGGATCGAAGAGCAGTACTTC
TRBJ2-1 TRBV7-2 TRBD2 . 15 CASSTLAGVIFEQFF TGTGCCAGCAGTACATTAGCGGGAGTTATATTTGAGCAGTTCTTC
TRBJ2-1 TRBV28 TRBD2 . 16 CASSSQGAGGYNEQFF TGTGCCAGCAGTTCCCAAGGAGCGGGAGGGTACAATGAGCAGTTCTTC
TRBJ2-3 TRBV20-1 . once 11 CSALVGDTQYF TGCAGTGCTTTAGTTGGAGATACGCAGTATTTT
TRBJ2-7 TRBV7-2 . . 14 CASSPSGTLYEQYF TGTGCCAGCAGCCCGTCCGGGACACTCTACGAGCAGTACTTC
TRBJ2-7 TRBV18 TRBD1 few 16 CASSLHPTGGLAEQYF TGTGCCAGCTCACTCCACCCGACAGGGGGCCTGGCCGAGCAGTACTTC
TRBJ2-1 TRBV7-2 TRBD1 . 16 CASTPAGQVLWNEQFF TGTGCCAGCACCCCGGCTGGACAGGTGCTCTGGAATGAGCAGTTCTTC
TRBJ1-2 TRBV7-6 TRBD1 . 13 CASSLTGGYGYTF TGTGCCAGCAGCCTGACAGGGGGCTATGGCTACACCTTC
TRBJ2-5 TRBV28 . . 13 CASRSPGLETQYF TGTGCCAGCAGGTCCCCGGGACTAGAGACCCAGTACTTC
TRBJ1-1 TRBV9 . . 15 CASSVAPEGSTEAFF TGTGCCAGCAGCGTAGCCCCTGAAGGGAGCACTGAAGCTTTCTTT
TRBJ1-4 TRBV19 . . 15 CASSMQPVLGEKLFF TGTGCCAGTAGTATGCAGCCCGTCCTAGGAGAAAAACTGTTTTTT
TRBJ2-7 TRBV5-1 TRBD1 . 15 CASSLAGQGRWEQYF TGCGCCAGCAGCTTGGCGGGACAGGGAAGGTGGGAGCAGTACTTC
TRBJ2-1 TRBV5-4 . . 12 CASLNPGNEQFF TGTGCCAGCCTAAACCCGGGCAATGAGCAGTTCTTC
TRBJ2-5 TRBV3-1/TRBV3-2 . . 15 CASSQDGIIGETQYF TGTGCCAGCAGCCAAGATGGAATAATCGGGGAGACCCAGTACTTC
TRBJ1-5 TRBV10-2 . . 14 CASGFGPGNQPQHF TGCGCCAGTGGATTTGGACCCGGGAATCAGCCCCAGCATTTT
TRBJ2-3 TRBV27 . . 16 CASSLSWPGGTDTQYF TGTGCCAGCAGTTTAAGTTGGCCTGGTGGAACAGATACGCAGTATTTT
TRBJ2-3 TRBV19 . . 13 CASSRGTYDTQYF TGTGCCAGTAGTAGGGGGACCTACGATACGCAGTATTTT
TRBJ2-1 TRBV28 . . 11 CASREGLGQFF TGTGCCAGCAGGGAGGGGCTCGGGCAGTTCTTC
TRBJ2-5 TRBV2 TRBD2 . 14 CASSSSGRQETQYF TGTGCCAGCAGCTCTAGCGGGAGACAAGAGACCCAGTACTTC
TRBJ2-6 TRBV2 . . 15 CASSPQVTGANVLTF TGTGCCAGCAGTCCCCAGGTTACTGGGGCCAACGTCCTGACTTTC
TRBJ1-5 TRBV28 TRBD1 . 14 CASSSGGSNQPQHF TGTGCCAGCAGTTCAGGGGGGTCCAATCAGCCCCAGCATTTT
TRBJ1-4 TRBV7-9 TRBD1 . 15 CASSWRGQSNEKLFF TGTGCCAGCAGCTGGAGGGGACAGAGTAATGAAAAACTGTTTTTT
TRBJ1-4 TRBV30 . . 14 CAWSSTDANEKLFF TGTGCCTGGAGCTCAACGGACGCTAATGAAAAACTGTTTTTT
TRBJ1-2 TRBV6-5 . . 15 CASSYSRGAFDGYTF TGTGCCAGCAGTTACTCTCGGGGGGCCTTCGATGGCTACACCTTC
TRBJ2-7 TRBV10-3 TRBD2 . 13 CAISGGVSDEQYF TGTGCCATCAGCGGGGGGGTTAGCGACGAGCAGTACTTC
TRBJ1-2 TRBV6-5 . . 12 CASRAGDYGYTF TGTGCCAGCAGAGCTGGGGACTATGGCTACACCTTC
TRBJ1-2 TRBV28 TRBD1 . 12 CASSPGGGGYTF TGTGCCAGCAGTCCAGGGGGGGGCGGCTACACCTTC
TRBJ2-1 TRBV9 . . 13 CASSVGTRNEQFF TGTGCCAGCAGCGTAGGGACACGGAATGAGCAGTTCTTC
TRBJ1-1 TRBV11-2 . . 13 CASRRGADTEAFF TGTGCCAGCAGGCGGGGGGCGGACACTGAAGCTTTCTTT
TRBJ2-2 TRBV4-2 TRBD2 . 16 CASSQGGRANTGELFF TGTGCCAGCAGCCAAGGCGGGAGGGCGAACACCGGGGAGCTGTTTTTT
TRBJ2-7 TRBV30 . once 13 CAWSHGQSDEQYF TGTGCCTGGAGCCATGGACAGTCGGATGAGCAGTACTTC
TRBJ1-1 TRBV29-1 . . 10 CSVEDGRAFF TGCAGCGTTGAAGATGGAAGGGCTTTCTTT
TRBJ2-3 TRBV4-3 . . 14 CASSQGPSTDTQYF TGCGCCAGCAGCCAGGGCCCTAGCACAGATACGCAGTATTTT
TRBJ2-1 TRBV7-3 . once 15 CASSLSGTSYNEQFF TGTGCCAGCAGCTTGAGCGGAACTTCCTACAATGAGCAGTTCTTC
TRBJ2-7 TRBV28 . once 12 CASSLGTYEQYF TGTGCCAGCAGTTTGGGTACCTACGAGCAGTACTTC
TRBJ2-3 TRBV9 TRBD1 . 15 CASSVVGQGTDTQYF TGTGCCAGCAGCGTAGTAGGACAGGGAACAGATACGCAGTATTTT
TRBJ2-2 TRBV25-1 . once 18 CASSLPGHNPRATGELFF TGTGCCAGCAGCCTCCCGGGACACAACCCACGGGCTACCGGGGAGCTGTTTTTT
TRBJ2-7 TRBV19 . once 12 CASNGPGAEQYF TGTGCCAGTAACGGACCGGGCGCCGAGCAGTACTTC
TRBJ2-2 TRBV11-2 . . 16 CASSPTGVGLTGELFF TGTGCCAGCAGCCCTACCGGGGTAGGGTTGACCGGGGAGCTGTTTTTT
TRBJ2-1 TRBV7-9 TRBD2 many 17 CASSLTETSGNFNEQFF TGTGCCAGCAGCTTAACCGAGACTAGCGGGAATTTTAATGAGCAGTTCTTC
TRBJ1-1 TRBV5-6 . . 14 CASSLTGRWTEAFF TGTGCCAGCAGCTTGACAGGACGGTGGACTGAAGCTTTCTTT
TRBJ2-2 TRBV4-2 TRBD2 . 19 CASSQEGIGLAGNTGELFF TGTGCCAGCAGCCAAGAAGGTATAGGACTAGCGGGAAACACCGGGGAGCTGTTTTTT
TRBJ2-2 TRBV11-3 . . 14 CASSLDRDAGELFF TGTGCCAGCAGCTTAGACAGGGACGCCGGGGAGCTGTTTTTT
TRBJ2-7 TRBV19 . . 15 CASSSRGNYFYEQYF TGTGCCTCCTCCTCTCGGGGGAATTATTTCTACGAGCAGTACTTC
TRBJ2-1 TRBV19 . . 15 CASSSTKTSYNEQFF TGTGCCAGTAGTTCTACTAAGACCTCCTACAATGAGCAGTTCTTC
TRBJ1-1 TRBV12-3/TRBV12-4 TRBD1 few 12 CASRTGGTEAFF TGTGCCAGCAGGACAGGGGGTACTGAAGCTTTCTTT
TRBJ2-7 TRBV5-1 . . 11 CASSLLGEQYF TGCGCCAGCAGCTTGCTGGGCGAGCAGTACTTC